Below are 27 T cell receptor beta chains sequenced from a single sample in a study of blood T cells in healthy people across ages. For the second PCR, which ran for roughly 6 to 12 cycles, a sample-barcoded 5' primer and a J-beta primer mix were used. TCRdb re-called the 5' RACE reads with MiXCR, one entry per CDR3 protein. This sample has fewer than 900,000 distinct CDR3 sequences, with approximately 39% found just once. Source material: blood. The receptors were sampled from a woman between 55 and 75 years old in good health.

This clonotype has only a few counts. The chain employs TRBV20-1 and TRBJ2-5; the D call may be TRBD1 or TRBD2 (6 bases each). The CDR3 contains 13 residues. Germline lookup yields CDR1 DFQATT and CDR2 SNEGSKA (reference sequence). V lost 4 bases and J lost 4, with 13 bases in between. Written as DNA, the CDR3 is TGCAGTGCTACGGAAGGGGGGCGAGAGACCCAGTACTTC. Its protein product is CSATEGGRETQYF.

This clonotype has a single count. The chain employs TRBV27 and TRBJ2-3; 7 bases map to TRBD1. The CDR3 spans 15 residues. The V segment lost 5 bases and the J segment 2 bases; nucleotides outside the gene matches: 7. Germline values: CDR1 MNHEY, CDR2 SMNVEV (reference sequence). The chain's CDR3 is CASSPGGFLTDTQYF. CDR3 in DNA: TGTGCCAGCAGTCCAGGGGGTTTCCTCACAGATACGCAGTATTTT.

DNA of the CDR3: TGTGCCACCGCGGGGGCCCACACAGATACGCAGTATTTT. It codes for CATAGAHTDTQYF. This chain uses TRBV15 with TRBJ2-3; perhaps TRBD2 as D (7 bases). The germline V and J ends were trimmed by 8 bases and 2 bases, with 11 bases remaining between them. CDR1 is LNHNV, CDR2 YYDKDF, per germline (reference sequence). The CDR3 contains 13 residues. Combining the CDR3 with reference TRBV15 and TRBJ2-3 gives the whole variable domain DAMVIQNPRYQVTQFGKPVTLSCSQTLNHNVMYWYQQKSSQAPKLLFHYYDKDFNNEADTPDNFQSRRPNTSFCFLDIRSPGLGDTAMYLCATAGAHTDTQYFGPGTRLTVL.

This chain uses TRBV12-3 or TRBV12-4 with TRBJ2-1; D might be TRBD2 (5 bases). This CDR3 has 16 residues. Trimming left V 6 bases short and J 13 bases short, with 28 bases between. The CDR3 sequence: CASSARPGSSQGTQFF. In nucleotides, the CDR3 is TGTGCCAGCAGCGCCCGGCCGGGGTCCTCTCAAGGAACCCAGTTCTTC.

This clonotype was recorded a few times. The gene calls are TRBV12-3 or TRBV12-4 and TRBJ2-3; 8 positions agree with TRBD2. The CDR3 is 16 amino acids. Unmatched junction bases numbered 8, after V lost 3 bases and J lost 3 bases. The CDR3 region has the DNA TGTGCCAGCAGTTTTATCGGGAGGGCCGAGACAGATACGCAGTATTTT. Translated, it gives CASSFIGRAETDTQYF.

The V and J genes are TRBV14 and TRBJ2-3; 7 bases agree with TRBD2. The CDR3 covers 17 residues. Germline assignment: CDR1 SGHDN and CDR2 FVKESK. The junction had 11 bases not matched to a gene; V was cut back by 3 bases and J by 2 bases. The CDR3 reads CASSQGWREPNTDTQYF. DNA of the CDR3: TGTGCCAGCAGCCAGGGATGGCGGGAGCCCAACACAGATACGCAGTATTTT.

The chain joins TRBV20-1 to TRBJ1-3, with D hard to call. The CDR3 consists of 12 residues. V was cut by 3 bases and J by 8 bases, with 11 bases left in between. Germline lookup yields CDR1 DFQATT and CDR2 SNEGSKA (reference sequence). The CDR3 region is CSASNKRDTIYF. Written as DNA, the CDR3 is TGCAGTGCTAGCAACAAGAGAGACACCATATATTTT.

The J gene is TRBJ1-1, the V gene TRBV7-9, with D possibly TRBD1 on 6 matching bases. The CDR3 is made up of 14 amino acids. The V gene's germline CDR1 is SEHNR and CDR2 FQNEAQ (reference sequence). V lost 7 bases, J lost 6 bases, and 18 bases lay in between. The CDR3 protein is CASNPIGGAPEAFF. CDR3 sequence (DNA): TGTGCCAGCAACCCCATTGGGGGCGCGCCTGAAGCTTTCTTT.

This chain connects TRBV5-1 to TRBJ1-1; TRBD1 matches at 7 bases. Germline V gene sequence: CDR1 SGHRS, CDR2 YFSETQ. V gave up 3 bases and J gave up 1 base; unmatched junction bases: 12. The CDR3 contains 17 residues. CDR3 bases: TGCGCCAGCAGCTCGCGCCGGGACAGTTTAACGAACACTGAAGCTTTCTTT. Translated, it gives CASSSRRDSLTNTEAFF.

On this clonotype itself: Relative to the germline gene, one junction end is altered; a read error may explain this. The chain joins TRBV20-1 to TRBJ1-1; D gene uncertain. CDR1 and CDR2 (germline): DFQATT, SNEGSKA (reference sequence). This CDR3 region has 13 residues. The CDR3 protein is CSARFRTNAEAFF. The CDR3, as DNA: TGCAGTGCTAGGTTTCGGACGAACGCTGAAGCTTTCTTT.

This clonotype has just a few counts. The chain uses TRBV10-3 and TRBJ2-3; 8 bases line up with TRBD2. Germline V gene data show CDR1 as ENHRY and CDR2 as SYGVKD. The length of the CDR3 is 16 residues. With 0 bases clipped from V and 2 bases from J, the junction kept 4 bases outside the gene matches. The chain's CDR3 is CAISESSGGLTDTQYF. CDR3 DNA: TGTGCCATCAGTGAGTCAAGCGGGGGACTCACAGATACGCAGTATTTT.

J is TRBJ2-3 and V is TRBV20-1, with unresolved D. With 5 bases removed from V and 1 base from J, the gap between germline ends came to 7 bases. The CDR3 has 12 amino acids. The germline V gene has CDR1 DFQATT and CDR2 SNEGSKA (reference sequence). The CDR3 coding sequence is TGCAGTGCTCATGATGGCACAGATACGCAGTATTTT. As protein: CSAHDGTDTQYF.

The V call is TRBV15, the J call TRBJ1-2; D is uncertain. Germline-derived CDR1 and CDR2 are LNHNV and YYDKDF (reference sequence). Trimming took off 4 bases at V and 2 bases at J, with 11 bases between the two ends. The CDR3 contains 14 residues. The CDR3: CATSNSGANYGYTF. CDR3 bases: TGTGCCACCAGCAACAGTGGAGCGAACTATGGCTACACCTTC.

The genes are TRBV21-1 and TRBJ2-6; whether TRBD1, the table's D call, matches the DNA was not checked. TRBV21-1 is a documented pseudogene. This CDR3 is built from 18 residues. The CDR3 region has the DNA TGTGCCAGCAGCAAAACTTACCTGACAGGGGACGGGGCCAACGTCCTGACTTTC. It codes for CASSKTYLTGDGANVLTF.

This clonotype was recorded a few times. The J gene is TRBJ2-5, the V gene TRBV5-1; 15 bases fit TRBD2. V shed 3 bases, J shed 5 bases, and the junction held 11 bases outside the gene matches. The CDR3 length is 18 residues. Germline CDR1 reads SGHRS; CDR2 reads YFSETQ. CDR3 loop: CASSSGRLGLAGGETQYF. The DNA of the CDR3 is TGCGCCAGCAGCTCCGGACGGCTAGGACTAGCGGGAGGGGAGACCCAGTACTTC. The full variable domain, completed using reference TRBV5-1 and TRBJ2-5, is KAGVTQTPRYLIKTRGQQVTLSCSPISGHRSVSWYQQTPGQGLQFLFEYFSETQRNKGNFPGRFSGRQFSNSRSEMNVSTLELGDSALYLCASSSGRLGLAGGETQYFGPGTRLLVL.

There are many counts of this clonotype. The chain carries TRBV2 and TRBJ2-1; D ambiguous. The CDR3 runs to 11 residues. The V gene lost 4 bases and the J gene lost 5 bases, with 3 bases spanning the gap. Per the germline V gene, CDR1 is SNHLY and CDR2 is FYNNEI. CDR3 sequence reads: CASSVNNEQFF. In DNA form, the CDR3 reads TGTGCCAGCAGTGTAAACAATGAGCAGTTCTTC.

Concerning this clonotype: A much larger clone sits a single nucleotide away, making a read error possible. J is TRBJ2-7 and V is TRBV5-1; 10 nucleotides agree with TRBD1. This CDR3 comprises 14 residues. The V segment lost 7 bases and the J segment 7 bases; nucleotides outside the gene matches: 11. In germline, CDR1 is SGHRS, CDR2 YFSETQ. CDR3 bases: TGCGCCAGCCAGGGGGACAGGGGCTACAATGAGCAGTACTTC. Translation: CASQGDRGYNEQYF.

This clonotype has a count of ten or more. The CDR3 bases are TGTGCCAGCAGCCTACCGGGACAGGGCGAAAACATTCAGTACTTC. Its protein product is CASSLPGQGENIQYF. The rearrangement joins TRBV7-2 to TRBJ2-4, with 9 bases that match TRBD1. Trimming took 5 bases from V and 5 from J; bases not matched to a gene: 7. The CDR3 runs 15 residues. Germline-derived CDR1 and CDR2 are SGHTA and FQGNSA.

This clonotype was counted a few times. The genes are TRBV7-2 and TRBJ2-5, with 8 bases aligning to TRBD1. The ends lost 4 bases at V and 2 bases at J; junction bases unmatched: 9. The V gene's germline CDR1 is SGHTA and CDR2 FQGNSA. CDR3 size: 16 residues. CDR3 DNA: TGTGCCAGCAGCTCAGGGGGCGGGACCATACAAGAGACCCAGTACTTC. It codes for CASSSGGGTIQETQYF.

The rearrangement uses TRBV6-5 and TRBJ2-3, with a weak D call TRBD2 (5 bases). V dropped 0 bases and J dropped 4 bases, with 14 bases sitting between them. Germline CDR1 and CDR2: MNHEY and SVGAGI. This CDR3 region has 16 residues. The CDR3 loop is CASSYSTRDGSDTQYF. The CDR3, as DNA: TGTGCCAGCAGTTACTCGACCCGGGATGGTTCAGATACGCAGTATTTT.

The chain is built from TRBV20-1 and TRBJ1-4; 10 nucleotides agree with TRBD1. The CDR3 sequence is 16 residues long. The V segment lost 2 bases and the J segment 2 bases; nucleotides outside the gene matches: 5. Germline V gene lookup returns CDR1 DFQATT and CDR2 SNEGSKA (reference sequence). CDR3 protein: CSARRQGAATNEKLFF. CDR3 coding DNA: TGCAGTGCTAGAAGACAGGGGGCAGCCACTAATGAAAAACTGTTTTTT.

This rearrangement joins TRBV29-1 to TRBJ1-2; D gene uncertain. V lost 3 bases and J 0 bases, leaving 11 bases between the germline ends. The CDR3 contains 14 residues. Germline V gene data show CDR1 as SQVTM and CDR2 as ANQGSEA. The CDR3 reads CSVEQKPANYGYTF. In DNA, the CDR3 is TGCAGCGTTGAGCAGAAGCCAGCTAACTATGGCTACACCTTC.

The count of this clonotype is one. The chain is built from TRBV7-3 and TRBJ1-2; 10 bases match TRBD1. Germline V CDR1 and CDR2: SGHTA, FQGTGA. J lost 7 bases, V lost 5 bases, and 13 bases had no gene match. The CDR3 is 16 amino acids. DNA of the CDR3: TGTGCCAGCAGCCAATGGACAGGGGGAAAAGAGAGTGGCTACACCTTC. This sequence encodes CASSQWTGGKESGYTF.

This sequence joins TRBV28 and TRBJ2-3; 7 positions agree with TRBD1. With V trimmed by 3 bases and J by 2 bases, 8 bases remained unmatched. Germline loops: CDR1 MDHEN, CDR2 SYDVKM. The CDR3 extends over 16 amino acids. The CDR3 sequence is CASSFPVDRTTDTQYF. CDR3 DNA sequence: TGTGCCAGCAGTTTCCCCGTGGACAGGACCACAGATACGCAGTATTTT. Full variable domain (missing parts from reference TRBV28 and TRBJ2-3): DVKVTQSSRYLVKRTGEKVFLECVQDMDHENMFWYRQDPGLGLRLIYFSYDVKMKEKGDIPEGYSVSREKKERFSLILESASTNQTSMYLCASSFPVDRTTDTQYFGPGTRLTVL.

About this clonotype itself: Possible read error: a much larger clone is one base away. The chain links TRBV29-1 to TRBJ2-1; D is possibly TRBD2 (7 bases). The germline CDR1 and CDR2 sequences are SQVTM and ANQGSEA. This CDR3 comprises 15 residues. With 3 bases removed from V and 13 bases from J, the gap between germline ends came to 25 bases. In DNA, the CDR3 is TGCAGCGTTGACCTACCTGGGGGGGCCCAAGAGACCCAGTTCTTC. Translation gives CSVDLPGGAQETQFF.

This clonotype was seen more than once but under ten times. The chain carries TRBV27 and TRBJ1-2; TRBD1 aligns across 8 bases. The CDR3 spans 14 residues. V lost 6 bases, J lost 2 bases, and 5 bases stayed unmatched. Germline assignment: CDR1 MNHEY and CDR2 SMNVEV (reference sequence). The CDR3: CASSRTGTNYGYTF. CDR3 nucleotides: TGTGCCAGCAGCAGGACAGGGACGAACTATGGCTACACCTTC.

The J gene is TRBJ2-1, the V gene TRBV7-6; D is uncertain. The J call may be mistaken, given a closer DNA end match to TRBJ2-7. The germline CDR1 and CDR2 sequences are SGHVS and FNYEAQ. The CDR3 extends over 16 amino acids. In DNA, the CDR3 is TGTGCCAGCAGCCCCGGGCCAGGATATGGTCGCAATGAGCAGTACTTC. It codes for CASSPGPGYGRNEQYF.